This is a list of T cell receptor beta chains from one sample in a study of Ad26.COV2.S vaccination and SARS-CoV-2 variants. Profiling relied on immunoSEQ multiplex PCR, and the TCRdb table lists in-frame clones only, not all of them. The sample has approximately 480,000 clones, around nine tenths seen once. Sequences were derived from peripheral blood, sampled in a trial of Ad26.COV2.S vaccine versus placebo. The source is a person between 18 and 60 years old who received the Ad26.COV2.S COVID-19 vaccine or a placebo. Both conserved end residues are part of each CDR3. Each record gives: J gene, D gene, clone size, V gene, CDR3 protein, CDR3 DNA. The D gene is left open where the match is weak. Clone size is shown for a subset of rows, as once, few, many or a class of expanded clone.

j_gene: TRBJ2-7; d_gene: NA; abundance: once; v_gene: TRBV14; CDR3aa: CASSRSGSPAYEQYF; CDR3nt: TGTGCCAGCAGCCGGTCCGGAAGCCCGGCCTACGAGCAGTACTTC
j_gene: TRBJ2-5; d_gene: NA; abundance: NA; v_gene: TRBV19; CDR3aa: CASSMLGGVGETQYF; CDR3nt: TGTGCCAGTAGTATGCTCGGCGGGGTTGGGGAGACCCAGTACTTC
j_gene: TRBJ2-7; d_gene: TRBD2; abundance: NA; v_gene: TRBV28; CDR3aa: CASSTSGRTYEQYF; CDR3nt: TGTGCCAGTTCTACTAGCGGAAGAACCTACGAGCAGTACTTC
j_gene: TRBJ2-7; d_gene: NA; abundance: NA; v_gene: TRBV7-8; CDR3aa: CASSSSRSSYEQYF; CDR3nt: TGTGCCAGCAGCTCTAGTCGAAGCTCCTACGAGCAGTACTTC
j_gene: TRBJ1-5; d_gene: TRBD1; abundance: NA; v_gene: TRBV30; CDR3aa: CAWSRTTGGAVQPQHF; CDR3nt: TGTGCCTGGAGTAGAACCACAGGGGGAGCGGTTCAGCCCCAGCATTTT
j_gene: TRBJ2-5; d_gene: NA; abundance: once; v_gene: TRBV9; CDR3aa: CASSDRTDQETQYF; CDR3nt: TGTGCCAGCAGCGACCGGACAGACCAAGAGACCCAGTACTTC
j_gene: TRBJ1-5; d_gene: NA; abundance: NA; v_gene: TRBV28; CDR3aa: CASSSPNQPQHF; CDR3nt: TGTGCCAGCAGTTCCCCGAATCAGCCCCAGCATTTT
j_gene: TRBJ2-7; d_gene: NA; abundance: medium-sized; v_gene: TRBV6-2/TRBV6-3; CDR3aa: CASSYGANSEQYF; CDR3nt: TGTGCCAGCAGTTATGGAGCGAACTCCGAGCAGTACTTC
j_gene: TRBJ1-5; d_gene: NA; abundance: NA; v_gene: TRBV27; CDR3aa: CASRLGIYSNQPQHF; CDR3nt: TGTGCCAGCAGACTAGGAATCTATAGCAATCAGCCCCAGCATTTT
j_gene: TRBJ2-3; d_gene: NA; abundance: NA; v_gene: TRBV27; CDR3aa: CASAEWPDTQYF; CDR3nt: TGTGCCAGCGCGGAGTGGCCAGATACGCAGTATTTT
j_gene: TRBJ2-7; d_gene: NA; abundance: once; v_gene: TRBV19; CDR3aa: CASSITVRGREQYF; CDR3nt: TGTGCCAGTAGTATAACGGTACGAGGGAGGGAGCAGTACTTC
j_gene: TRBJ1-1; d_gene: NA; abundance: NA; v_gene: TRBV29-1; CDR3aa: CSGRESGAEAFF; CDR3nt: TGCAGCGGGAGGGAGTCAGGAGCGGAAGCTTTCTTT
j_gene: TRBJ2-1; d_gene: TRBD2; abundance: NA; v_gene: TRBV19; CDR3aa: CASTLSLAGKGNEQFF; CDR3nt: TGTGCCAGTACACTCTCACTAGCGGGCAAGGGCAATGAGCAGTTCTTC
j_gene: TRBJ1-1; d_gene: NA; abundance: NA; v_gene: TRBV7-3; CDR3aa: CASSFTGKQNTEAFF; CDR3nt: TGTGCCAGCAGCTTCACAGGGAAACAGAACACTGAAGCTTTCTTT
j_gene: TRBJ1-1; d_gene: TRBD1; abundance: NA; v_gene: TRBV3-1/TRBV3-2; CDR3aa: CASSQPGQGTEAFF; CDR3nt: TGTGCCAGCAGCCAGCCGGGACAGGGGACTGAAGCTTTCTTT
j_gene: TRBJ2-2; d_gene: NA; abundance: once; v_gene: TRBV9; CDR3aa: CASSVVPVGLNTGELFF; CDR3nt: TGTGCCAGCAGCGTAGTACCGGTGGGACTCAACACCGGGGAGCTGTTTTTT
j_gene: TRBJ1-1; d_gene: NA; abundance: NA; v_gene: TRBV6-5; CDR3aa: CASSYRRGRSEAFF; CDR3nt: TGTGCCAGCAGTTACAGACGGGGACGGAGTGAAGCTTTCTTT
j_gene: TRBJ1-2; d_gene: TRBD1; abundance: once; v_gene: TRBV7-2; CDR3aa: CASSTTLQGAVSGGYTF; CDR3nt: TGTGCCAGCAGCACCACCTTACAGGGGGCTGTTTCTGGTGGCTACACCTTC
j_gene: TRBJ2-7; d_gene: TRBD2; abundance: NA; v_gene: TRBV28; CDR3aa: CASLRGYEQYF; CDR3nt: TGTGCCAGCCTGCGGGGGTACGAGCAGTACTTC
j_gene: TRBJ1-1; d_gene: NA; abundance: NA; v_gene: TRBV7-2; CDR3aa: CASSIEARTEAFF; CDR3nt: TGTGCCAGCAGCATAGAAGCGAGAACTGAAGCTTTCTTT
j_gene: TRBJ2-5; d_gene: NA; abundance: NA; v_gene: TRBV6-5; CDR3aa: CASSYGSGVGETQYF; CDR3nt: TGTGCCAGCAGTTACGGGTCGGGTGTGGGAGAGACCCAGTACTTC
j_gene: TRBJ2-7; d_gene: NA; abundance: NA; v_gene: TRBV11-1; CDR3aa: CASSLTDEQYF; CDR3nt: TGTGCCAGCAGCCTTACAGACGAGCAGTACTTC
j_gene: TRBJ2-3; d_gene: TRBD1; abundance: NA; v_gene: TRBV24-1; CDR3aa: CATSDPTDRANTDTQYF; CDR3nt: TGTGCCACCAGTGACCCCACGGACAGGGCAAACACAGATACGCAGTATTTT
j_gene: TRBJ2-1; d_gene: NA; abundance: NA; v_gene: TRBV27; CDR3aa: CASSLLGNEQFF; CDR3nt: TGTGCCAGCAGTTTACTGGGCAATGAGCAGTTCTTC